The 14 T cell receptor beta chains reported below all come from one sample, sequenced in a study of T-cell reconstitution after alpha-beta-depleted transplantation in children. Points from the study as a whole: Counts and diversity of T cells one year after transplant came mostly from newly produced T cells.

Their cognate antigens are unknown. Unique molecular identifiers were built into the TCRbeta library. TCRdb re-called the PCR reads through MiXCR, storing one row per CDR3 protein. Of approximately 300,000 distinct CDR3 sequences in the sample, around 7.3% were seen once. This specimen was peripheral blood, taken 360 days after TCRalphabeta/CD19-depleted stem cell transplant. Receptors originate from a female patient aged 2-15 years who had a stem cell transplant for Fanconi anemia, so the T cells may come from the graft donor.

This clonotype has ten or more counts. The V call is TRBV7-9, the J call TRBJ1-2; 7 positions agree with TRBD1. Germline assignment: CDR1 SEHNR and CDR2 FQNEAQ (reference sequence). CDR3 size: 16 residues. V shed 5 bases and J 1 base; nucleotides not matched to a gene: 10. CDR3 protein: CASSTQTGPNNYGYTF. The CDR3 DNA reads as TGTGCCAGCAGCACGCAGACAGGGCCGAATAACTATGGCTACACCTTC.

This clonotype was counted at least ten times. This chain uses TRBV5-1 with TRBJ1-1; the match to TRBD1 covers 7 bases. There are 13 residues in the CDR3. The V gene's germline CDR1 is SGHRS and CDR2 YFSETQ. With 4 bases clipped from V and 4 bases from J, the junction kept 4 bases outside the gene matches. The CDR3 here is CASSPEGATEAFF. The CDR3 DNA sequence: TGCGCCAGCAGCCCGGAGGGGGCCACTGAAGCTTTCTTT.

V and J are TRBV7-2 and TRBJ2-7; 8 bases agree with TRBD1. The CDR3 runs 16 residues. V lost 3 bases to trimming and J lost 0 bases; unmatched junction nucleotides: 7. Germline V gene sequence: CDR1 SGHTA, CDR2 FQGNSA. As DNA, the CDR3 is TGTGCCAGCAGCTTGACAGGGGCCGAGAGCTCCTACGAGCAGTACTTC. Residues: CASSLTGAESSYEQYF. Full variable domain (missing parts from reference TRBV7-2 and TRBJ2-7): GAGVSQSPSNKVTEKGKDVELRCDPISGHTALYWYRQSLGQGLEFLIYFQGNSAPDKSGLPSDRFSAERTGGSVSTLTIQRTQQEDSAVYLCASSLTGAESSYEQYFGPGTRLTVT.

This clonotype turned up a few times. The chain has TRBV4-3 and TRBJ1-1, with D possibly being TRBD1 (6 bases). V was shortened by 1 base and J by 4 bases, with 13 bases between the two germline ends. There are 15 residues in the CDR3. The germline CDR1 and CDR2 sequences are LGHNA and YSLEER. CDR3 nucleotide sequence: TGCGCCAGCAGCCAAGGGACAGCCGGGGGCACTGAAGCTTTCTTT. Translating gives CASSQGTAGGTEAFF.

This clonotype showed up many times. This chain joins TRBV7-9 and TRBJ1-1; D perhaps matches TRBD1 (5 bases). Germline CDR1 is SEHNR and CDR2 is FQNEAQ (reference sequence). V dropped 8 bases and J dropped 4 bases, with 11 bases sitting between them. The CDR3 sequence is 12 residues long. The CDR3 DNA reads as TGTGCCAGCGGGCAGGGAGTCACTGAAGCTTTCTTT. Translated: CASGQGVTEAFF.

This clonotype was seen ten or more times. This chain's CDR3 is CASSQDLDRVSTDTQYF. CDR3 nucleotide sequence: TGCGCCAGCAGCCAAGATTTGGACAGGGTTAGCACAGATACGCAGTATTTT. The chain uses TRBV4-1 and TRBJ2-3; 8 bases line up with TRBD1. In germline, CDR1 is MGHRA, CDR2 YSYEKL. The CDR3 extends over 17 amino acids. Losses at the gene ends were 0 bases for V and 0 bases for J; bases not matched to a gene: 5.

This clonotype was detected many times. This chain links TRBV10-2 with TRBJ1-5, with 7 bases aligning to TRBD1. V dropped 3 bases and J dropped 4; count of bases not matched to a gene: 3. The CDR3 covers 14 residues. CDR1 is WSHSY and CDR2 is SAAADI in the germline V gene. The CDR3 DNA reads TGCGCCAGCAGTGAAGGGGGCTTAAATCAGCCCCAGCATTTT. Protein sequence: CASSEGGLNQPQHF.

This clonotype was seen ten or more times. This chain uses TRBV10-3 with TRBJ2-7; TRBD2 matches at 16 bases. With 4 bases clipped from V and 3 bases from J, the junction kept 9 bases outside the gene matches. Germline V gene sequence: CDR1 ENHRY, CDR2 SYGVKD. The CDR3 has 18 residues. CDR3 sequence: CAISGPGLAGGRRYEQYF. The CDR3 nucleotides are TGTGCCATCAGTGGTCCGGGACTAGCGGGAGGGAGGCGCTACGAGCAGTACTTC.

At least ten counts were recorded for this clonotype. J is TRBJ1-1 and V is TRBV6-2 or TRBV6-3; D remains ambiguous. Germline V gives CDR1 MNHEY, CDR2 SVGEGT. Trimming removed 2 bases from V and 4 bases from J, with 17 bases in between. The CDR3 spans 16 residues. The CDR3 spells CASSYRAGSRGTEAFF. The CDR3 DNA reads as TGTGCCAGCAGTTACCGCGCGGGCAGCAGAGGCACTGAAGCTTTCTTT.

The gene calls are TRBV5-1 and TRBJ1-1; no definite D call. Looked up from germline, CDR1 is SGHRS and CDR2 is YFSETQ. The CDR3 is made up of 13 amino acids. V shed 3 bases and J shed 7 bases, with 13 bases lying between them. The CDR3 is CASSSSRGGEAFF. CDR3 in DNA: TGCGCCAGCAGCTCATCGCGGGGTGGTGAAGCTTTCTTT.

This clonotype was picked up many times. V gene TRBV28 combines with J gene TRBJ1-5; D is ambiguous. The length of the CDR3 is 12 residues. Trimming took 7 bases from V and 6 from J, leaving 10 bases between them. CDR1 is MDHEN and CDR2 is SYDVKM in the germline V gene. Here the CDR3 reads CASTETGQPQHF. The CDR3 nucleotides read TGTGCCAGCACGGAAACGGGTCAGCCCCAGCATTTT.

This clonotype was seen many times. The chain joins TRBV15 to TRBJ2-3; D is perhaps TRBD2 (5 bases). Trimming removed 1 base from V and 1 base from J, with 6 bases in between. The CDR3 runs to 14 residues. Germline CDR1 and CDR2: LNHNV and YYDKDF (reference sequence). The CDR3 nucleotides are TGTGCCACCAGCAGAGTCGGGGGCACAGATACGCAGTATTTT. Translation: CATSRVGGTDTQYF.

In its sample, this clonotype was seen many times. This sequence joins TRBV6-5 and TRBJ1-2, with D uncertain. Germline V gene sequence: CDR1 MNHEY, CDR2 SVGAGI. V lost 4 bases and J 4 bases, leaving 10 bases between the germline ends. CDR3 length: 13 amino acids. The CDR3 loop reads CASSSSLFYGYTF. CDR3 bases: TGTGCCAGCAGTTCCTCTCTTTTCTATGGCTACACCTTC.

This clonotype was observed many times. The rearrangement links TRBV6-5 to TRBJ1-1; D is possibly TRBD1 (6 bases). Germline V gene data show CDR1 as MNHEY and CDR2 as SVGAGI. Trimming left V 0 bases short and J 14 bases short, with 16 bases between. There are 13 residues in the CDR3. In nucleotides, the CDR3 is TGTGCCAGCAGTTACTCTTGGGGGGGCAGGTGCTTCTTT. Protein product: CASSYSWGGRCFF.